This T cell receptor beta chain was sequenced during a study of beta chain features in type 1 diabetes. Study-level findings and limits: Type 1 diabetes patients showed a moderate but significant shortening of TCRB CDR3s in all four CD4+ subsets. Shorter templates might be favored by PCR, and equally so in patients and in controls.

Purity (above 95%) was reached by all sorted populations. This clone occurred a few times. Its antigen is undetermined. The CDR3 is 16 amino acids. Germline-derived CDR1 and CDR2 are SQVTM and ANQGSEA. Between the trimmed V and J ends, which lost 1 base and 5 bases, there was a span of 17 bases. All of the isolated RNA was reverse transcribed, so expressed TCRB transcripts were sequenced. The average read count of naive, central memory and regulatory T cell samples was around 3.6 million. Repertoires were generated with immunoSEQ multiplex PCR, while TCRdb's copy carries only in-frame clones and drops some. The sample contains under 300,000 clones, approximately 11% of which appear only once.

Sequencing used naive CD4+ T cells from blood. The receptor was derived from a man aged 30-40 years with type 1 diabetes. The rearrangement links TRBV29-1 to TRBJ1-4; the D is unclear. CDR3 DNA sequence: TGCAGCGTTGAAGGGGTCCCTCGCGGAGGGAATGAAAAACTGTTTTTT. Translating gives CSVEGVPRGGNEKLFF.